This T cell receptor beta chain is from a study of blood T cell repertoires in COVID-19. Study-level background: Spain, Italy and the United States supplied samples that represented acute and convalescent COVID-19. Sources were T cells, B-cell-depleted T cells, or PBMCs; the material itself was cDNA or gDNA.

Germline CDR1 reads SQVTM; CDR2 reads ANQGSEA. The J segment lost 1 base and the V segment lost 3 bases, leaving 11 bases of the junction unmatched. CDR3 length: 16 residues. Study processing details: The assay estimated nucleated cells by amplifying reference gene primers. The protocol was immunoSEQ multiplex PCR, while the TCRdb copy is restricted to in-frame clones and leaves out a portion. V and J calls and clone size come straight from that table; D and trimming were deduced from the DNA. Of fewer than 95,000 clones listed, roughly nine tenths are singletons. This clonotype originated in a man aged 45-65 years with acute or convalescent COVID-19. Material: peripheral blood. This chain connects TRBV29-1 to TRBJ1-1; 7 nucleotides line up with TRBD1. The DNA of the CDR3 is TGCAGCGTTGAGCGCCAGGGGGGCCCATGGAACACTGAAGCTTTCTTT. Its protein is CSVERQGGPWNTEAFF.